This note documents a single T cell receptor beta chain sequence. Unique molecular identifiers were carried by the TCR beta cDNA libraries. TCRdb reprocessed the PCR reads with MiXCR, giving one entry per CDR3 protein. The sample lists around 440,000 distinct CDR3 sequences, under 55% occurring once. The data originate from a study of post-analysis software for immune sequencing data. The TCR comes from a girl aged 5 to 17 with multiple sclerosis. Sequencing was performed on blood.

CDR3 DNA sequence: TGTGCCAGCAGGGCTAGCGGACCGCCGTACCAAGAGACCCAGTACTTC. Translating it yields CASRASGPPYQETQYF. This chain joins TRBV28 and TRBJ2-5; 7 bases are a match to TRBD2. This CDR3 region has 16 residues. Germline CDR1 reads MDHEN; CDR2 reads SYDVKM. The J segment lost 0 bases and the V segment lost 6 bases, leaving 10 bases of the junction unmatched. Filled out from reference TRBV28 and TRBJ2-5, the complete variable domain reads DVKVTQSSRYLVKRTGEKVFLECVQDMDHENMFWYRQDPGLGLRLIYFSYDVKMKEKGDIPEGYSVSREKKERFSLILESASTNQTSMYLCASRASGPPYQETQYFGPGTRLLVL.